This T cell receptor (beta chain) was observed in a study of shared clonotypes between healthy human individuals. The CDR3 loop spans 14 amino acids. Germline V gene lookup returns CDR1 MNHEY and CDR2 SVGAGI. Trimming removed 7 bases from V and 3 bases from J, with 15 bases in between. Produced via immunoSEQ multiplex PCR; TCRdb's table is partial and in-frame only. The sample consists of roughly 2.4 million clones, approximately 94% of them appearing once. Source material: naive CD4+ T cells sorted from blood. The sample's subset: CD45RA+ positively selected. This sequence originates from a man between 18 and 29 years old in good health. The rearrangement joins TRBV6-5 to TRBJ1-1; possible D gene TRBD1, 6 bases. In DNA form, the CDR3 reads TGTGCCAGCAATAAAGGGGGGGCTGACACTGAAGCTTTCTTT. Encoded protein: CASNKGGADTEAFF.